A single sample gave rise to the 5 T cell receptor beta chains below, sequenced in a study of OX40 agonist ivuxolimab in advanced cancers. The assay was immunoSEQ multiplex PCR, and TCRdb's table has in-frame clones only and misses some. The sample includes 35,000 to 40,000 clones, 70% to 90% seen only once; the top ten take roughly 2.3%. This material consisted of CD4+ or CD8+ T cells sorted from blood, taken in a trial of the OX40 agonist ivuxolimab. The receptors here all came from an adult with an advanced solid tumor such as melanoma, head and neck, liver or kidney cancer.

As regards this clone: The junction departs from the called germline gene at one end, perhaps through a read error. The chain employs TRBV6-1 and TRBJ1-2, with TRBD1 as a possible D gene (6 bases). The germline V gene encodes CDR1 MNHNS and CDR2 SASEGT. This CDR3 region has 14 residues. CDR3 region: CAISESPGEGGYTF. As DNA, the CDR3 is TGTGCCATCAGTGAGTCCCCAGGGGAGGGTGGCTACACCTTC.

This clone was counted a single time. The CDR3 is CAWSVQRFLPFF. In DNA, the CDR3 is TGTGCCTGGAGTGTACAGAGGTTCCTCCCGTTCTTC. The gene calls are TRBV30 and TRBJ2-1; D is unresolved. The germline gives CDR1 GTSNPN, CDR2 SVGIG (reference sequence). Trimming cost V 0 bases and J 15 bases, with 15 bases left between them. This CDR3 region has 12 residues.

This chain joins TRBV7-9 and TRBJ2-4, with D possibly TRBD2 on 6 matching bases. There are 16 residues in the CDR3. Germline CDR1 reads SEHNR; CDR2 reads FQNEAQ (reference sequence). V was pared by 1 base and J by 0 bases, with 10 bases between. The CDR3 loop is CASSLDPGEAKNIQYF. The CDR3, as DNA: TGTGCCAGCAGCTTAGATCCGGGAGAAGCCAAAAACATTCAGTACTTC.

This chain joins TRBV10-1 and TRBJ2-3, with D tentatively TRBD1 or TRBD2 (6 bases each). Germline values: CDR1 WNHNN, CDR2 SYGVQD (reference sequence). Trimming shortened V by 6 bases and J by 0 bases, and 13 bases separated the two germline ends. The CDR3 totals 15 residues. CDR3 sequence: CASSGGTFSTDTQYF. The CDR3 DNA is TGCGCCAGCAGCGGGGGCACCTTTAGCACAGATACGCAGTATTTT.

In its sample, this clone was seen a few times. The chain carries TRBV23-1 and TRBJ2-3, with TRBD2 matching 10 bases. TRBV23-1 is given ORF status, its function remaining uncertain. V gave up 6 bases and J gave up 2 bases; unmatched junction bases: 8. The CDR3 runs to 16 residues. CDR3 sequence (DNA): TGCGCCAGCAGGACTAGCGGGTCTCACCACACAGATACGCAGTATTTT. Encoded protein: CASRTSGSHHTDTQYF.